This T cell receptor beta chain came from a study of siplizumab effects on memory and regulatory T cells. Study-wide points: The mapping of alloreactive clones to unstimulated subsets covered only a minor fraction of them.

Looked up from germline, CDR1 is SGHVS and CDR2 is FNYEAQ. This CDR3 has 12 residues. Trimming left V 0 bases short and J 5 bases short, with 4 bases between. Assay used: immunoSEQ multiplex PCR; TCRdb lists only in-frame clones, some missing. The sample includes roughly 82,000 clones, roughly 89% of them seen just once. To note about this clone: What it binds is unknown.

This clonotype originated in a human donor in good health. The specimen was Tregs sorted from blood. The chain combines TRBV7-6 with TRBJ2-5; D call uncertain. This CDR3 reads CASSLAPETQYF. The CDR3 nucleotides read TGTGCCAGCAGCTTAGCGCCCGAGACCCAGTACTTC.